This is a list of T cell receptor beta chains from one sample in a study of early T cells in non-severe SARS-CoV-2 infection. TCRdb re-called the 5' RACE reads with MiXCR, one entry per CDR3 protein. The table records about 77,000 distinct CDR3 sequences, roughly 12% of them present only once. The sequencing used whole blood, collected at baseline. The receptors come from an adult who was a healthcare worker with PCR-confirmed SARS-CoV-2 infection or an uninfected control (not recorded which). The donor label of this sample is uncertain. The CDR3 runs from the conserved cysteine through the conserved F or W. A D gene is named only where the DNA matches it firmly. Not every row has a clone size; where given, it reads once, few, many or a size class.

CDR3aa	CDR3nt	len	d_gene	abundance	j_gene	v_gene
CSARSIENTDTQYF	TGCAGTGCTAGAAGCATAGAGAACACAGATACGCAGTATTTT	14	-	-	TRBJ2-3	TRBV20-1
CASSPSGSDTQYF	TGTGCCAGCTCACCTTCCGGGTCAGATACGCAGTATTTT	13	-	-	TRBJ2-3	TRBV18
CASSPRRERTGELFF	TGTGCCAGCAGTCCCAGGAGGGAGCGCACCGGGGAGCTGTTTTTT	15	-	-	TRBJ2-2	TRBV6-1
CASSPDRGNEQFF	TGTGCCAGCAGCCCGGACAGGGGGAATGAGCAGTTCTTC	13	TRBD1	many	TRBJ2-1	TRBV7-7
CASSPSWRGESYGYTF	TGTGCCAGCAGCCCCTCCTGGCGGGGGGAGAGCTATGGCTACACCTTC	16	-	-	TRBJ1-2	TRBV3-1
CASLNSPGARQLNTEAFF	TGTGCCAGCCTCAACTCCCCAGGAGCGAGACAGTTGAACACTGAAGCTTTCTTT	18	-	few	TRBJ1-1	TRBV6-2/TRBV6-3
CASSLQRVPGNEQFF	TGTGCCAGCAGCCTCCAGCGGGTGCCGGGGAATGAGCAGTTCTTC	15	-	many	TRBJ2-1	TRBV7-3
CSAPPDKIYF	TGCAGTGCTCCTCCGGACAAGATATATTTT	10	-	few	TRBJ1-3	TRBV20-1
CASSQPTGSNTIYF	TGTGCCAGCAGCCAACCGACAGGGTCGAACACCATATATTTT	14	TRBD1	-	TRBJ1-3	TRBV3-1
CASSAQGTEGQYF	TGTGCCAGCTCGGCGCAGGGAACGGAAGGGCAGTACTTC	13	-	-	TRBJ2-7	TRBV18
CASSLVAGGHGYTF	TGTGCCAGCAGCTTAGTGGCAGGGGGCCATGGCTACACCTTC	14	TRBD1	-	TRBJ1-2	TRBV11-2
CASGGRAGDLYNEQFF	TGTGCCAGCGGAGGGCGAGCGGGAGATCTCTACAATGAGCAGTTCTTC	16	TRBD2	-	TRBJ2-1	TRBV27
CASSSRSGGFTYEQYF	TGTGCCAGCAGCTCTCGATCCGGCGGCTTTACCTACGAGCAGTACTTC	16	-	few	TRBJ2-7	TRBV7-2
CASSRARGQGMEKLFF	TGTGCCAGCAGCCGAGCGAGGGGCCAGGGGATGGAAAAACTGTTTTTT	16	-	few	TRBJ1-4	TRBV7-8
CASRGYAIGYTF	TGCGCCAGCAGGGGGTACGCTATCGGCTACACCTTC	12	-	-	TRBJ1-2	TRBV10-2
CAISERLNTIYF	TGTGCCATCAGTGAAAGACTAAACACCATATATTTT	12	-	-	TRBJ1-3	TRBV10-3
CASSPIDRDNSPLHF	TGTGCCAGCAGTCCCATCGACAGGGATAATTCACCCCTCCACTTT	15	TRBD1	few	TRBJ1-6	TRBV28
CASSLELRTEAFF	TGTGCCAGCAGCTTAGAGCTCCGGACTGAAGCTTTCTTT	13	-	many	TRBJ1-1	TRBV7-6
CASSAVPAGGQETQYF	TGTGCCAGCAGCGCCGTCCCAGCGGGCGGACAAGAGACCCAGTACTTC	16	-	few	TRBJ2-5	TRBV9
CASSVLDSYEQYF	TGTGCCAGTAGTGTCCTGGACTCCTACGAGCAGTACTTC	13	-	-	TRBJ2-7	TRBV19
CASSHRDRGTEAFF	TGTGCCAGCAGTCACCGGGACAGGGGCACTGAAGCTTTCTTT	14	TRBD1	few	TRBJ1-1	TRBV6-5
CASTIGLTYGYTF	TGTGCCAGCACCATCGGACTGACGTATGGCTACACCTTC	13	-	-	TRBJ1-2	TRBV12-3/TRBV12-4
CASSPTGTSGLNEQFF	TGTGCCAGCAGCCCGACCGGGACTAGCGGGTTAAATGAGCAGTTCTTC	16	TRBD2	-	TRBJ2-1	TRBV7-2
CASSFPRLGSTEAFF	TGTGCCAGCAGTTTCCCAAGACTGGGAAGCACTGAAGCTTTCTTT	15	-	-	TRBJ1-1	TRBV12-3/TRBV12-4
CATSALMEDREGSPLHF	TGTGCCACCAGTGCATTAATGGAAGACAGGGAAGGTTCACCCCTCCACTTT	17	TRBD1	-	TRBJ1-6	TRBV24-1
CASKTDGETQYF	TGTGCCAGCAAGACAGACGGAGAGACCCAGTACTTC	12	-	many	TRBJ2-5	TRBV7-2
CASSPDREVEGYTF	TGTGCCAGCTCACCTGACAGGGAAGTAGAAGGCTACACCTTC	14	TRBD1	many	TRBJ1-2	TRBV18